This entry lists 15 T cell receptor beta chains sequenced from one sample in a study of blood T cell repertoires in COVID-19. TCRdb's copy holds only in-frame clones and misses some; the assay was immunoSEQ multiplex PCR. The sample consists of 70,000 to 100,000 clones, 87% of them appearing once. What was sequenced was peripheral blood. The receptors were sampled from a woman between 55 and 75 years old with COVID-19, enrolled during active disease.

The J gene is TRBJ2-1, the V gene TRBV30; TRBD2 agrees at 12 bases. This CDR3 has 14 amino acids. CDR1 and CDR2 from the germline V gene are GTSNPN and SVGIG (reference sequence). With V trimmed by 1 base and J by 9 bases, 4 bases remained unmatched. CDR3 residues: CAWSGLAGAVEQFF. As DNA, the CDR3 is TGTGCCTGGAGTGGACTAGCGGGGGCGGTTGAGCAGTTCTTC.

The rearrangement links TRBV9 to TRBJ1-2; TRBD1 might be the D (6 bases). In germline, CDR1 is SGDLS, CDR2 YYNGEE. The CDR3 contains 14 residues. Trimming left V 3 bases short and J 4 bases short, with 13 bases between. The CDR3 bases are TGTGCCAGCAGCGCCAGGGGTTCCTCCTATGGCTACACCTTC. It codes for CASSARGSSYGYTF.

The rearrangement links TRBV7-9 to TRBJ2-1; 13 bases align to TRBD2. The CDR3 is 19 amino acids. Losses at the gene ends were 5 bases for V and 4 bases for J; bases not matched to a gene: 14. The V gene's germline CDR1 is SEHNR and CDR2 FQNEAQ (reference sequence). CDR3 residues: CASSTRNPGLAGSYNEQFF. In nucleotides, the CDR3 is TGTGCCAGCAGCACCCGGAACCCGGGACTAGCGGGGTCTTACAATGAGCAGTTCTTC.

This chain connects TRBV7-9 to TRBJ2-3; 8 positions match TRBD2. Germline V lookup: CDR1 SEHNR, CDR2 FQNEAQ (reference sequence). Germline trimming cut 6 bases from V and 2 bases from J; bases unmatched to any gene: 7. The CDR3 runs to 15 residues. CDR3 sequence (DNA): TGTGCCAGCAGGGCTAATAGCGGGGACACAGATACGCAGTATTTT. Protein: CASRANSGDTDTQYF.

In DNA, the CDR3 is TGTGCCAGCCAGAGAGACAGGAGGTACACCTTC. Its translation: CASQRDRRYTF. The chain links TRBV28 to TRBJ1-2; TRBD1 is a possible D gene (6 bases). Germline V gene data show CDR1 as MDHEN and CDR2 as SYDVKM. Trimming stripped 8 bases from V and 11 bases from J, with 15 bases between. This CDR3 has 11 residues.

The chain couples TRBV10-3 to TRBJ1-1; a possible D gene is TRBD1 (6 bases). The CDR3 covers 16 residues. Germline V gene lookup returns CDR1 ENHRY and CDR2 SYGVKD. V was shortened by 2 bases and J by 4 bases, with 17 bases between the two germline ends. DNA for the CDR3: TGTGCCATCAGTGAGCCTACAATCAGGGGTTCCACTGAAGCTTTCTTT. This encodes CAISEPTIRGSTEAFF.

The rearrangement uses TRBV4-2 and TRBJ2-7, with TRBD1 matching over 8 bases. J was trimmed by 0 bases and V by 4 bases; bases with no gene match: 11. Germline-derived CDR1 and CDR2 are LGHNA and YNFKEQ. CDR3 length: 17 amino acids. The CDR3 sequence is CASSPRSTGGRSYEQYF. Here the CDR3 DNA reads TGTGCCAGCAGCCCAAGGAGCACAGGGGGACGCTCCTACGAGCAGTACTTC.

The chain couples TRBV6-6 to TRBJ2-7, with D possibly TRBD2 on 6 matching bases. Trimming pared 1 base from V and 3 bases from J, leaving 10 bases between. Looked up from germline, CDR1 is MNHNY and CDR2 is SVGAGI (reference sequence). The CDR3 totals 14 residues. The CDR3 region is CASSYLGGDYEQYF. CDR3 DNA sequence: TGTGCCAGCAGTTACTTAGGAGGGGACTACGAGCAGTACTTC.

The chain couples TRBV11-2 to TRBJ2-7, with a weak D call TRBD1 (5 bases). V was shortened by 4 bases and J by 2 bases, with 12 bases between the two germline ends. Germline V gene lookup returns CDR1 SGHAT and CDR2 FQNNGV. The CDR3 is made up of 14 amino acids. Written as DNA, the CDR3 is TGTGCCAGCAGCTCTGAAGACAGCACCTACGAGCAGTACTTC. It specifies CASSSEDSTYEQYF.

This clone has a single count. The chain is built from TRBV7-2 and TRBJ1-2, with 10 bases lining up with TRBD1. The CDR3 extends over 15 amino acids. CDR1 and CDR2 from the germline V gene are SGHTA and FQGNSA. With 5 bases clipped from V and 2 bases from J, the junction kept 5 bases outside the gene matches. In DNA, the CDR3 is TGTGCCAGCAGCATAGGACAGGGGGGCAACTATGGCTACACCTTC. As protein: CASSIGQGGNYGYTF.

The chain employs TRBV4-2 and TRBJ1-2, with a weak D call TRBD1 (5 bases). Trimming took 7 bases from V and 3 from J, leaving 15 bases between them. This CDR3 region has 14 residues. Germline CDR1 reads LGHNA; CDR2 reads YNFKEQ. The CDR3 here is CASTPFSGDYGYTF. DNA of the CDR3: TGTGCCAGCACCCCCTTTTCGGGGGACTATGGCTACACCTTC.

On this clone: This may be a read error: a much more frequent sequence differs by one nucleotide. Within the sample, other DNA sequences also encode this same CDR3. This sequence joins TRBV2 and TRBJ2-7, with D maybe TRBD1 (5 bases). Germline V CDR1 and CDR2: SNHLY, FYNNEI. The CDR3 covers 13 residues. V lost 9 bases to trimming and J lost 4 bases, with 16 bases between them. For the CDR3, the DNA is TGTGCCAGTTCGTGGATAGGGGCTTACGAGCAGTACTTC. It specifies CASSWIGAYEQYF. The full variable domain, completed using reference TRBV2 and TRBJ2-7, is EPEVTQTPSHQVTQMGQEVILRCVPISNHLYFYWYRQILGQKVEFLVSFYNNEISEKSEIFDDQFSVERPDGSNFTLKIRSTKLEDSAMYFCASSWIGAYEQYFGPGTRLTVT.

The gene calls are TRBV11-2 and TRBJ2-1; 8 nucleotides line up with TRBD1. The CDR3 spans 18 residues. Germline CDR1 reads SGHAT; CDR2 reads FQNNGV. The trim removed 1 base at V and 9 bases at J, leaving 17 bases unmatched. The CDR3 spells CASSLVGTFFRGRVEQFF. The CDR3 bases are TGTGCCAGCAGCTTAGTAGGGACTTTTTTCAGGGGGCGTGTTGAGCAGTTCTTC.

CDR3 in DNA: TGTGCCAGCAGCCGGGAGGGGGCCACTGAAGCTTTCTTT. Its translation is CASSREGATEAFF. The V and J genes are TRBV9 and TRBJ1-1, with 7 bases lining up with TRBD1. The V gene end was trimmed by 4 bases and the J gene end by 4 bases; junction bases not matched to a gene: 4. Per germline, CDR1 SGDLS and CDR2 YYNGEE. The CDR3 consists of 13 residues.

V usage is TRBV27 and J usage is TRBJ2-7, with D perhaps matching TRBD1 (6 bases). Trimming stripped 3 bases from V and 3 bases from J, with 9 bases between. The CDR3 loop spans 13 amino acids. The germline V gene encodes CDR1 MNHEY and CDR2 SMNVEV (reference sequence). CDR3 loop: CASSFSQGYEQYF. The DNA of the CDR3 is TGTGCCAGCAGTTTTTCACAGGGCTACGAGCAGTACTTC.